This is a list of T cell receptor beta chains from one sample in a study of siplizumab effects on memory and regulatory T cells. Produced via immunoSEQ multiplex PCR; TCRdb's table is partial and in-frame only. The data contain some 100,000 clones, about 95% of them singletons. The sequencing sample was made of Tregs sorted from blood. The receptors derive from a human donor in good health. Both conserved end residues are part of each CDR3. Fields, in order: D gene, J gene, clone size, V gene, CDR3 protein, CDR3 DNA. The D gene is left open where the match is weak. Clone size, where shown, is once, few, many, or a class for clones that have expanded.

D gene: -
J gene: TRBJ2-7
clone size: -
V gene: TRBV2
CDR3 protein: CASQEQGRHEQYF
CDR3 DNA: TGTGCCAGCCAGGAACAGGGACGGCACGAGCAGTACTTC

D gene: -
J gene: TRBJ1-4
clone size: -
V gene: TRBV28
CDR3 protein: CASSWPNEKLFF
CDR3 DNA: TGTGCCAGCAGTTGGCCTAATGAAAAACTGTTTTTT

D gene: -
J gene: TRBJ2-3
clone size: -
V gene: TRBV2
CDR3 protein: CASGPELGFGQYF
CDR3 DNA: TGTGCCAGCGGACCGGAGTTGGGGTTCGGGCAGTATTTT

D gene: TRBD2
J gene: TRBJ2-7
clone size: -
V gene: TRBV6-6
CDR3 protein: CASSPSGRGFEQYF
CDR3 DNA: TGTGCCAGCAGTCCTAGCGGGAGAGGCTTCGAGCAGTACTTC

D gene: -
J gene: TRBJ1-4
clone size: -
V gene: TRBV7-2
CDR3 protein: CASSLFGAAEKLFF
CDR3 DNA: TGTGCCAGCAGCTTATTTGGGGCAGCAGAAAAACTGTTTTTT

D gene: TRBD1
J gene: TRBJ1-5
clone size: few
V gene: TRBV6-1
CDR3 protein: CASSADRVQPQHF
CDR3 DNA: TGTGCCAGCAGTGCGGACAGGGTTCAGCCCCAGCATTTT

D gene: -
J gene: TRBJ2-7
clone size: -
V gene: TRBV10-2
CDR3 protein: CASSESNGLSYEQYF
CDR3 DNA: TGCGCCAGCAGTGAGTCGAATGGGCTGTCCTACGAGCAGTACTTC

D gene: -
J gene: TRBJ2-7
clone size: -
V gene: TRBV29-1
CDR3 protein: CSVGTGSYEQYF
CDR3 DNA: TGCAGCGTTGGCACAGGGTCGTACGAGCAGTACTTC

D gene: -
J gene: TRBJ2-4
clone size: -
V gene: TRBV5-5
CDR3 protein: CASSQSGGLINIQYF
CDR3 DNA: TGTGCCAGCAGCCAGTCAGGAGGGCTAATTAACATTCAGTACTTC

D gene: TRBD2
J gene: TRBJ2-1
clone size: -
V gene: TRBV5-1
CDR3 protein: CASSPVLADNEQFF
CDR3 DNA: TGCGCCAGCAGCCCGGTACTAGCGGACAATGAGCAGTTCTTC

D gene: TRBD2
J gene: TRBJ2-7
clone size: -
V gene: TRBV2
CDR3 protein: CAKKREASYEQYF
CDR3 DNA: TGTGCCAAAAAGCGGGAGGCGTCCTACGAGCAGTACTTC

D gene: -
J gene: TRBJ1-1
clone size: -
V gene: TRBV27
CDR3 protein: CASSPWLGTEAFF
CDR3 DNA: TGTGCCAGCAGTCCGTGGTTGGGGACTGAAGCTTTCTTT

D gene: -
J gene: TRBJ2-3
clone size: -
V gene: TRBV2
CDR3 protein: CASRGGGTDTQYF
CDR3 DNA: TGTGCCAGCAGGGGCGGGGGCACAGATACGCAGTATTTT

D gene: -
J gene: TRBJ2-1
clone size: -
V gene: TRBV7-9
CDR3 protein: CASSFRSLYNEQFF
CDR3 DNA: TGTGCCAGCAGCTTCCGCTCCCTGTACAATGAGCAGTTCTTC

D gene: TRBD2
J gene: TRBJ2-7
clone size: once
V gene: TRBV19
CDR3 protein: CASSISQSGRMGQYF
CDR3 DNA: TGTGCCAGTAGTATCTCCCAAAGCGGGAGGATGGGCCAGTACTTC

D gene: TRBD2
J gene: TRBJ2-3
clone size: once
V gene: TRBV25-1
CDR3 protein: CASSDPGLAGVNTQYF
CDR3 DNA: TGTGCCAGCAGTGATCCTGGACTAGCGGGAGTGAATACGCAGTATTTT

D gene: TRBD1
J gene: TRBJ1-2
clone size: once
V gene: TRBV30
CDR3 protein: CAWRRQGENGYTF
CDR3 DNA: TGTGCCTGGAGACGACAGGGTGAGAATGGCTACACCTTC

D gene: -
J gene: TRBJ2-1
clone size: -
V gene: TRBV5-1
CDR3 protein: CASSATTFTPYNEQFF
CDR3 DNA: TGCGCCAGCAGCGCTACAACGTTTACCCCCTACAATGAGCAGTTCTTC

D gene: -
J gene: TRBJ1-1
clone size: -
V gene: TRBV19
CDR3 protein: CASRGRNTEAFF
CDR3 DNA: TGTGCCAGTAGGGGGCGCAACACTGAAGCTTTCTTT

D gene: -
J gene: TRBJ2-1
clone size: -
V gene: TRBV7-3
CDR3 protein: CASSTTPGGRQFF
CDR3 DNA: TGTGCCAGCAGCACAACCCCCGGGGGTAGGCAGTTCTTC

D gene: -
J gene: TRBJ2-7
clone size: -
V gene: TRBV29-1
CDR3 protein: CSVPRGGPYEDEQYF
CDR3 DNA: TGCAGCGTCCCTCGTGGGGGCCCCTACGAGGACGAGCAGTACTTC

D gene: -
J gene: TRBJ2-7
clone size: -
V gene: TRBV11-2
CDR3 protein: CASSSVDEQYF
CDR3 DNA: TGTGCCAGCAGCTCTGTCGACGAGCAGTACTTC

D gene: -
J gene: TRBJ2-1
clone size: -
V gene: TRBV29-1
CDR3 protein: CSGTTRAGVDNEQFF
CDR3 DNA: TGCAGCGGGACTACCCGCGCCGGAGTTGACAATGAGCAGTTCTTC

D gene: -
J gene: TRBJ2-7
clone size: -
V gene: TRBV6-6
CDR3 protein: CASSRGQFYEQYF
CDR3 DNA: TGTGCCAGCAGCCGCGGACAGTTCTACGAGCAGTACTTC

D gene: -
J gene: TRBJ2-2
clone size: -
V gene: TRBV19
CDR3 protein: CASSMTIGTGELFF
CDR3 DNA: TGTGCCAGTAGTATGACGATCGGTACCGGGGAGCTGTTTTTT

D gene: TRBD1
J gene: TRBJ1-5
clone size: -
V gene: TRBV7-2
CDR3 protein: CASSLYQDRNSNQPQHF
CDR3 DNA: TGTGCCAGCAGCTTATACCAGGACAGGAACAGCAATCAGCCCCAGCATTTT

D gene: TRBD2
J gene: TRBJ2-7
clone size: -
V gene: TRBV2
CDR3 protein: CASSRDYSYEQYF
CDR3 DNA: TGTGCCAGCAGCCGGGACTACTCCTACGAGCAGTACTTC

D gene: TRBD1
J gene: TRBJ1-2
clone size: once
V gene: TRBV18
CDR3 protein: CASSGDRGYGYTF
CDR3 DNA: TGTGCCAGCTCTGGGGACAGGGGCTATGGCTACACCTTC

D gene: -
J gene: TRBJ2-2
clone size: -
V gene: TRBV19
CDR3 protein: CASSMWGSRGGTGELFF
CDR3 DNA: TGTGCCAGTAGTATGTGGGGAAGTCGAGGTGGCACCGGGGAGCTGTTTTTT

D gene: -
J gene: TRBJ2-7
clone size: -
V gene: TRBV14
CDR3 protein: CASSQEWGSHEQYF
CDR3 DNA: TGTGCCAGCAGCCAAGAGTGGGGATCCCACGAGCAGTACTTC